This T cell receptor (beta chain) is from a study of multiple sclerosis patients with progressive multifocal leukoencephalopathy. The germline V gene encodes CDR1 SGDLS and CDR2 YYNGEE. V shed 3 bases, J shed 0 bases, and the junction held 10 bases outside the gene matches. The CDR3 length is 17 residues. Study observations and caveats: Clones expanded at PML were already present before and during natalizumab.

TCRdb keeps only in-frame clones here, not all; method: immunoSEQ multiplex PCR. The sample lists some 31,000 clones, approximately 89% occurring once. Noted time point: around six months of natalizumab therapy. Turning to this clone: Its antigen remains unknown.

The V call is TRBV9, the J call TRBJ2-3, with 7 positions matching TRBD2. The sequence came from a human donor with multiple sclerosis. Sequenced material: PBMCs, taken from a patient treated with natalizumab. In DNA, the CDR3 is TGTGCCAGCAGCGGCCGGGCGGGGGTCTCTAGCACAGATACGCAGTATTTT. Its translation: CASSGRAGVSSTDTQYF.